This T cell receptor beta chain derives from a study of T cells in Graves' hyperthyroidism and ophthalmopathy. Study in general: It was at initial diagnosis, before any treatment, that peripheral blood was collected.

This clonotype was observed at least ten times. Its antigen is unidentified. The CDR3 is 13 amino acids. Germline values: CDR1 SGHTA, CDR2 FQGTGA. The ends were cut back, 4 bases at V and 10 bases at J, with 11 bases in the middle. There were TCR beta CDR3 regions amplified from RNA transcripts. In the first-round RT-PCR of the TCR CDR3, the HTBI primer set was used. TCRdb recomputed calls from the multiplex PCR reads with MiXCR, one row per CDR3 protein. The sample comprises about 420,000 distinct CDR3 sequences, roughly 14% of which are singletons, and about 7.7% rests with the top ten. Patients were excluded because of uncontrolled infection, other autoimmune disease, pregnancy or lactation. Fresh 10 ml peripheral blood yielded PBMCs. Study results and caveats: Ophthalmopathy was distinguished from stable hyperthyroidism by 13 V-J signatures.

The genes are TRBV7-3 and TRBJ1-6; D unclear. Sequenced: blood. The TCR sequence derives from a woman aged 18-29 years with Graves' hyperthyroidism. CDR3 region: CASSWAEASPLHF. Written as DNA, the CDR3 is TGTGCCAGCAGCTGGGCGGAGGCCTCACCCCTCCACTTT.